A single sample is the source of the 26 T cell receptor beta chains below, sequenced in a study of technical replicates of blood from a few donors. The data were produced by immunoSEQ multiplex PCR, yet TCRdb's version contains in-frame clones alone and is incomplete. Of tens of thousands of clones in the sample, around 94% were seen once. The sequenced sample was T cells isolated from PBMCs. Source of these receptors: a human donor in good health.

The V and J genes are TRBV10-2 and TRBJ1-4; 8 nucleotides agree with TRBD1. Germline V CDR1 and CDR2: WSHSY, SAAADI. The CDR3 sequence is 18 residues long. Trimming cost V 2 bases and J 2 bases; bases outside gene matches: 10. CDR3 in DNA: TGCGCCAGCAGTGAGCCGTTTGGACAGGGCGTCACTAATGAAAAACTGTTTTTT. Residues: CASSEPFGQGVTNEKLFF.

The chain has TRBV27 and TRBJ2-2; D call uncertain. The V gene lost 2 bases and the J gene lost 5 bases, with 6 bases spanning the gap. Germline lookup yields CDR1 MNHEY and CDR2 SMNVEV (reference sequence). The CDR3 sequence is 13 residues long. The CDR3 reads CASSLLATGELFF. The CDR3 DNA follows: TGTGCCAGCAGTTTACTCGCGACCGGGGAGCTGTTTTTT.

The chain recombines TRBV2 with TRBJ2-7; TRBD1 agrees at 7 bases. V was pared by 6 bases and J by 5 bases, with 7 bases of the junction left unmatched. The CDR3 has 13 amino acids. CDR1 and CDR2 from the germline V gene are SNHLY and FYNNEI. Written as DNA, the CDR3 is TGTGCCAGCAGACTCCAGACAGGGAACGAGCAGTACTTC. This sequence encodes CASRLQTGNEQYF.

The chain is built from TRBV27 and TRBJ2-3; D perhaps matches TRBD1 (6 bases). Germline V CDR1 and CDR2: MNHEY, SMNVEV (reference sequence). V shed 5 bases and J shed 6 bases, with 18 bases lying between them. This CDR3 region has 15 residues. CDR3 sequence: CASSNGDIRPDTQYF. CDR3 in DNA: TGTGCCAGCAGTAATGGGGACATAAGGCCCGATACGCAGTATTTT.

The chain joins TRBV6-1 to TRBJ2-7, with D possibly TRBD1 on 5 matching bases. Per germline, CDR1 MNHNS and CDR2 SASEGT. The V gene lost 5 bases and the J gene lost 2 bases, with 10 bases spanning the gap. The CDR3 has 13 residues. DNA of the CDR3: TGTGCCAGCAGTCTCGACAGTGCCTACGAGCAGTACTTC. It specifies CASSLDSAYEQYF.

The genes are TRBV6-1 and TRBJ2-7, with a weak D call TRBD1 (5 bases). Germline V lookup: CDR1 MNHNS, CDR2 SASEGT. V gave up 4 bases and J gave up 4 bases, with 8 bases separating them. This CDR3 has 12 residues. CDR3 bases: TGTGCCAGCAGTGGAGACAGTTACGAGCAGTACTTC. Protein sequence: CASSGDSYEQYF.

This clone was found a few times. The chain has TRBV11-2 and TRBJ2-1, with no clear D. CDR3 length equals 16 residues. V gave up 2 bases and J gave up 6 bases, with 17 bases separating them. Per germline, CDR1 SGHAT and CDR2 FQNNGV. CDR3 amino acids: CASSLSQALLSNEQFF. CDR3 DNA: TGTGCCAGCAGCTTATCCCAGGCCCTTCTTTCCAATGAGCAGTTCTTC.

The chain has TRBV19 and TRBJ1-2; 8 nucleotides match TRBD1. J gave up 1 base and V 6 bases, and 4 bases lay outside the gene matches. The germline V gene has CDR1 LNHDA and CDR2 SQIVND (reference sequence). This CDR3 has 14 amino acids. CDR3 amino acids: CASSADRVNYGYTF. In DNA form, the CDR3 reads TGTGCCAGTAGCGCGGACAGGGTTAACTATGGCTACACCTTC.

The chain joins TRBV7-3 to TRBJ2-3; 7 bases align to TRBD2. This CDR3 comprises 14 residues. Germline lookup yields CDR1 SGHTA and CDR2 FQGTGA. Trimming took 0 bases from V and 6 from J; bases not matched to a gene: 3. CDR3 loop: CASSLTEGGDTQYF. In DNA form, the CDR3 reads TGTGCCAGCAGCTTAACGGAGGGAGGGGATACGCAGTATTTT. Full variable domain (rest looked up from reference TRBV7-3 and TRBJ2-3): GAGVSQTPSNKVTEKGKYVELRCDPISGHTALYWYRQSLGQGPEFLIYFQGTGAADDSGLPNDRFFAVRPEGSVSTLKIQRTERGDSAVYLCASSLTEGGDTQYFGPGTRLTVL.

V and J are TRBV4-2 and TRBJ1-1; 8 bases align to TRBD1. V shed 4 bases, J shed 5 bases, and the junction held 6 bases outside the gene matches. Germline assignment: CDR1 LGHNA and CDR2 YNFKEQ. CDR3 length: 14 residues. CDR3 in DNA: TGTGCCAGCAGCCCGAACAGGGGGTTAACTGAAGCTTTCTTT. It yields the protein CASSPNRGLTEAFF.

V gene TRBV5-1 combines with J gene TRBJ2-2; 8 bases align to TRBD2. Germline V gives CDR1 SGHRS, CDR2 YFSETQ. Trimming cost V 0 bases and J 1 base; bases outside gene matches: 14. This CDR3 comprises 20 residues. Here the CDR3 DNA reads TGCGCCAGCAGCTTGGGTTGGGCTAGCGGGCCTGAACTGAACACCGGGGAGCTGTTTTTT. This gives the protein CASSLGWASGPELNTGELFF.

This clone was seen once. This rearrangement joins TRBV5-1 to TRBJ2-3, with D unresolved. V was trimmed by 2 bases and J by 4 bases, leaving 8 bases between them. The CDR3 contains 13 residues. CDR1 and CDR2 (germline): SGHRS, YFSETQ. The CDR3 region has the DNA TGCGCCAGCAGCTTTGGCAAGTCAGATACGCAGTATTTT. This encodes CASSFGKSDTQYF.

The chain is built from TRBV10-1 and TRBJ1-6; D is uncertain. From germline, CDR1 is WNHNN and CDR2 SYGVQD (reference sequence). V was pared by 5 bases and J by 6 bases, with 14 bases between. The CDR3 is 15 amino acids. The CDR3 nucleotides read TGCGCCAGCAGTTATCCGCGAAGCCCTAATTCACCCCTCCACTTT. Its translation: CASSYPRSPNSPLHF.

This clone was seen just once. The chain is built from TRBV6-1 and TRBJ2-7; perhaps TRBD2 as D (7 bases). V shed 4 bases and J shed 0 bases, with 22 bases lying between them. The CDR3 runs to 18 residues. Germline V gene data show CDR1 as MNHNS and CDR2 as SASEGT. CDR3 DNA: TGTGCCAGCAGTGGAGCGGGAAGGGGGAGGGGGTACTCCTACGAGCAGTACTTC. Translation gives CASSGAGRGRGYSYEQYF.

For the CDR3, the DNA is TGCGCCAGCAGCCAAGATCCCCGGGACAGGACGAGGCAGCAGTACTTC. Translating gives CASSQDPRDRTRQQYF. J is TRBJ2-7 and V is TRBV4-1; the match to TRBD1 covers 8 bases. CDR1 is MGHRA and CDR2 is YSYEKL in the germline V gene. Trimming at V came to 0 bases and at J to 8 bases, leaving 12 bases not matched to a gene. The CDR3 extends over 16 amino acids.

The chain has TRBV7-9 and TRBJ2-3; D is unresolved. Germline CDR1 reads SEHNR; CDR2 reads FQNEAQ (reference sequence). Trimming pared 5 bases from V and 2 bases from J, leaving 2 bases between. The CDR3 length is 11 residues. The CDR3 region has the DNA TGTGCCAGCAGCCACACAGATACGCAGTATTTT. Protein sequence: CASSHTDTQYF.

The CDR3 sequence is CASSTDAGLGQPQHF. CDR3 coding DNA: TGTGCCAGCAGCACAGACGCAGGGTTGGGTCAGCCCCAGCATTTT. This rearrangement joins TRBV28 to TRBJ1-5; maybe TRBD1 (5 bases). Trimming stripped 6 bases from V and 6 bases from J, with 18 bases between. CDR3 size: 15 residues. Germline assignment: CDR1 MDHEN and CDR2 SYDVKM.

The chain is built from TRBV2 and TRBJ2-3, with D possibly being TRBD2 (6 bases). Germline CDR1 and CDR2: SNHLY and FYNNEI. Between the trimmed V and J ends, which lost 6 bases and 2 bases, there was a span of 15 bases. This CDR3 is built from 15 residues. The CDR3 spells CASSFSGRDTDTQYF. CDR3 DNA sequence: TGTGCCAGCAGCTTTAGCGGAAGGGACACAGATACGCAGTATTTT.

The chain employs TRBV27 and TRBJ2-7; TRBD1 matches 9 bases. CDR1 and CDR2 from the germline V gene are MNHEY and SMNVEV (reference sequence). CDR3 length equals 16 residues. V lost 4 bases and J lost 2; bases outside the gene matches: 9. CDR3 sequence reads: CASSSPTGGVPYEQYF. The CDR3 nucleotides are TGTGCCAGCAGTTCTCCAACAGGGGGCGTCCCCTACGAGCAGTACTTC.

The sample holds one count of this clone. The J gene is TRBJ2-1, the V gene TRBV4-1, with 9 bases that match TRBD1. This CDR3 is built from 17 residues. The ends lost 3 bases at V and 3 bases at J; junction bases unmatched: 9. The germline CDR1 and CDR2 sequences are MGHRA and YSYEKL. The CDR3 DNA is TGCGCCAGCAGCCAGGGGTCCGGGACAGGGAACTACAATGAGCAGTTCTTC. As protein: CASSQGSGTGNYNEQFF.

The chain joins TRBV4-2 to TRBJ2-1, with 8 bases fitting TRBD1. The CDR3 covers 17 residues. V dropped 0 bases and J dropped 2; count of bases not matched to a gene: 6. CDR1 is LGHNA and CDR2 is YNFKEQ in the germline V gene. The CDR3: CASSQDQGATAYNEQFF. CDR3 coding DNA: TGTGCCAGCAGCCAAGATCAGGGGGCTACAGCCTACAATGAGCAGTTCTTC.

For the CDR3, the DNA is TGTGCCAGCAGTCCGCTTTTCCCTACTGGCGAGCAGTACTTC. Protein: CASSPLFPTGEQYF. This rearrangement joins TRBV7-9 to TRBJ2-7; D remains unclear. The CDR3 sequence is 14 residues long. Per the germline V gene, CDR1 is SEHNR and CDR2 is FQNEAQ (reference sequence). V was shortened by 6 bases and J by 6 bases, with 18 bases between the two germline ends.

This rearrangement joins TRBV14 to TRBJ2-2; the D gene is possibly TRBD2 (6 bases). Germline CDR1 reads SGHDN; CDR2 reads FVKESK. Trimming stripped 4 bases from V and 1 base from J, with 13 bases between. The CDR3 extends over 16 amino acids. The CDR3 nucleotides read TGTGCCAGCAGCCCCCGGGGGTGGGAGAACACCGGGGAGCTGTTTTTT. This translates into CASSPRGWENTGELFF. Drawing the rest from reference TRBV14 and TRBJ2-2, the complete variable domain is EAGVTQFPSHSVIEKGQTVTLRCDPISGHDNLYWYRRVMGKEIKFLLHFVKESKQDESGMPNNRFLAERTGGTYSTLKVQPAELEDSGVYFCASSPRGWENTGELFFGEGSRLTVL.

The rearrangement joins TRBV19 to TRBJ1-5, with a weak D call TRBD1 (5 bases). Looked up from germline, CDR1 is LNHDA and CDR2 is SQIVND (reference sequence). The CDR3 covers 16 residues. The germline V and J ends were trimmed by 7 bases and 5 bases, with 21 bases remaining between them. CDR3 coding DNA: TGTGCCAGTACCCCCCGAGGTGAGGCAGGGTATCAGCCCCAGCATTTT. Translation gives CASTPRGEAGYQPQHF. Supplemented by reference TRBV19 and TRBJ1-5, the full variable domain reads DGGITQSPKYLFRKEGQNVTLSCEQNLNHDAMYWYRQDPGQGLRLIYYSQIVNDFQKGDIAEGYSVSREKKESFPLTVTSAQKNPTAFYLCASTPRGEAGYQPQHFGDGTRLSIL.

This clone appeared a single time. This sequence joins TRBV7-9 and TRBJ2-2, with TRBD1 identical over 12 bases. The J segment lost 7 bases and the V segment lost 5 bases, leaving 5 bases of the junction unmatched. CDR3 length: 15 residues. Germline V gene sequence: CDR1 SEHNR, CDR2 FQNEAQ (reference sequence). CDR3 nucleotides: TGTGCCAGCAGCCCGGGACAGGGGGCGGACGGGGAGCTGTTTTTT. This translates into CASSPGQGADGELFF.

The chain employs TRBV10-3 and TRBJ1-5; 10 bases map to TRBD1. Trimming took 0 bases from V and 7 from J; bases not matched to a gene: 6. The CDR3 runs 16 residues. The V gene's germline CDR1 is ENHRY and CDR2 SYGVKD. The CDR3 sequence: CAISESAGQGVQPQHF. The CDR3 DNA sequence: TGTGCCATCAGTGAGTCGGCAGGACAGGGGGTCCAGCCCCAGCATTTT.